These 4 T cell receptor beta chains were sequenced from one sample in a study of cytomegalovirus exposure and HLA in healthy donors (dated by TCRdb to about 2017). The library relied on the immunoSEQ multiplex PCR assay. For the multiplex PCR, a mixture combining 60 forward primers for TCR Vbeta segments and 13 reverse primers for TCR Jbeta segments was used. Imported from immuneACCESS, the table was reduced by TCRdb to in-frame sequences with V and J called. These copies leave out some clones; in studies compared against another copy, an unresolved V gene accounts for under half, and the cause of the remainder is not known. The record for this sample contains 150,000 to 200,000 clones. The ten largest make up 1% to 1.5% of the sample. Sequences were obtained from PBMCs. The receptor set was obtained from a woman aged 55-69 years in good health and CMV-seronegative.

A remark on this clone: This sample also contains other DNA sequences that code for the same CDR3. This sequence joins TRBV4-2 and TRBJ1-1; TRBD1 agrees at 7 bases. The CDR3 runs to 14 residues. Germline assignment: CDR1 LGHNA and CDR2 YNFKEQ. Unmatched junction bases numbered 2, after V lost 3 bases and J lost 1 base. This CDR3 is CASSQRTGNTEAFF. The CDR3 coding sequence is TGTGCCAGCAGCCAGCGGACAGGGAACACTGAAGCTTTCTTT.

V and J are TRBV2 and TRBJ2-7; no definite D call. Per the germline V gene, CDR1 is SNHLY and CDR2 is FYNNEI. The length of the CDR3 is 12 residues. Trimming shortened V by 8 bases and J by 2 bases, and 10 bases separated the two germline ends. The CDR3 DNA follows: TGTGCCAGCGGCAACAGACCCTACGAGCAGTACTTC. It yields the protein CASGNRPYEQYF.

The V gene is TRBV29-1, the J gene TRBJ1-2; D perhaps matches TRBD1 (5 bases). The V gene's germline CDR1 is SQVTM and CDR2 ANQGSEA. CDR3 length equals 13 residues. V lost 7 bases and J lost 5, with 17 bases in between. The CDR3 region has the DNA TGCAGCGCCGGGAGGGACGTTCAGTATGGCTACACCTTC. The encoded protein is CSAGRDVQYGYTF.

The chain is built from TRBV6-6 and TRBJ1-1, with TRBD1 identical over 8 bases. V was pared by 4 bases and J by 5 bases, with 3 bases of the junction left unmatched. Germline loops: CDR1 MNHNY, CDR2 SVGAGI (reference sequence). The CDR3 extends over 13 amino acids. Here the CDR3 DNA reads TGTGCCAGCAGTTCCAGACAGGGGACTGAAGCTTTCTTT. This encodes CASSSRQGTEAFF.